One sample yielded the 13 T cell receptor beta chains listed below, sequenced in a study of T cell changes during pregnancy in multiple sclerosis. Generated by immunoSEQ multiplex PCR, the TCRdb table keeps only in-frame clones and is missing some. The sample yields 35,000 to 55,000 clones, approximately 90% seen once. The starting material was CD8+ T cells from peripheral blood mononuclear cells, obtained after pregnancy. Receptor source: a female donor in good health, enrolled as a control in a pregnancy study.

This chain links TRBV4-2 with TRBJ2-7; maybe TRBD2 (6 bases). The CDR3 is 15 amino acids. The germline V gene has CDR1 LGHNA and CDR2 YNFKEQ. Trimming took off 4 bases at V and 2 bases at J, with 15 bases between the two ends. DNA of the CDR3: TGTGCCAGCAGCCTCTACGGGACTTTCACCTACGAGCAGTACTTC. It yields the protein CASSLYGTFTYEQYF.

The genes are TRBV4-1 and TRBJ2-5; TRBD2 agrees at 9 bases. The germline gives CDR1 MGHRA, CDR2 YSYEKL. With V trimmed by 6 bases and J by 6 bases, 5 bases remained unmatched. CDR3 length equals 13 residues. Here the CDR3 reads CASRASGGQTQYF. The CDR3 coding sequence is TGCGCCAGCAGGGCAAGCGGGGGGCAGACCCAGTACTTC.

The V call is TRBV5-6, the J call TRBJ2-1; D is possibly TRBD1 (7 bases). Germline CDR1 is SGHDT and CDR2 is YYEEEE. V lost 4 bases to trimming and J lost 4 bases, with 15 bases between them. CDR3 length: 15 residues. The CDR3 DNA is TGTGCCAGCAGCGGCGGGACAGAACCGTACAATGAGCAGTTCTTC. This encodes CASSGGTEPYNEQFF.

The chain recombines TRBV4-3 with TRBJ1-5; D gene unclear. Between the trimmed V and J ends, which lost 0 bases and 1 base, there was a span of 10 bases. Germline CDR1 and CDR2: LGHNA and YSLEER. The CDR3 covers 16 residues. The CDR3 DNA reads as TGCGCCAGCAGCCAAGATCTAAGAGGGAGCAATCAGCCCCAGCATTTT. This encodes CASSQDLRGSNQPQHF.

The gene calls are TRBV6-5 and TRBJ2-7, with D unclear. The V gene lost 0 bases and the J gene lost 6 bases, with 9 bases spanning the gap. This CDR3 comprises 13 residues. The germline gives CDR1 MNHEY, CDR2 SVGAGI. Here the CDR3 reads CASSYSWSSEQYF. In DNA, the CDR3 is TGTGCCAGCAGTTACTCATGGTCGAGCGAGCAGTACTTC.

The CDR3 DNA sequence: TGTGCCAGCAGTGGGGGAGGGTCCCGCCTCTATGGCTACACCTTC. It specifies CASSGGGSRLYGYTF. The rearrangement links TRBV7-9 to TRBJ1-2; D possibly corresponds to TRBD1 (5 bases). The CDR3 spans 15 residues. Trimming removed 6 bases at V and 4 bases at J, with 18 bases between. Germline V gene lookup returns CDR1 SEHNR and CDR2 FQNEAQ (reference sequence).

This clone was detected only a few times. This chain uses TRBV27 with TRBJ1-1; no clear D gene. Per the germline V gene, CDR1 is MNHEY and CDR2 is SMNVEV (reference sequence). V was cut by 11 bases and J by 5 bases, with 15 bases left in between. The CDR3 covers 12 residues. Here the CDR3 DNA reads TGTGCCGCCCAAAGCCCGTGGACTGAAGCTTTCTTT. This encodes CAAQSPWTEAFF.

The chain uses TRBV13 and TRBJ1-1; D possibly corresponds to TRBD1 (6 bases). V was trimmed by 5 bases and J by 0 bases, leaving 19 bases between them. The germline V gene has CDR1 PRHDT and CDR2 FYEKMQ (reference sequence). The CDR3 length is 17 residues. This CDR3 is CASSLTGHGGMNTEAFF. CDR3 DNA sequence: TGTGCCAGCAGCCTGACGGGACACGGAGGAATGAACACTGAAGCTTTCTTT.

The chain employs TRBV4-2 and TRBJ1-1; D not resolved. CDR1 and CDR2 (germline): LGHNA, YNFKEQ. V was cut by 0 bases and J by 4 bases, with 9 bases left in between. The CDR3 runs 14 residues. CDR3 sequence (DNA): TGTGCCAGCAGCCAAGATCTAGCACTCACTGAAGCTTTCTTT. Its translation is CASSQDLALTEAFF.

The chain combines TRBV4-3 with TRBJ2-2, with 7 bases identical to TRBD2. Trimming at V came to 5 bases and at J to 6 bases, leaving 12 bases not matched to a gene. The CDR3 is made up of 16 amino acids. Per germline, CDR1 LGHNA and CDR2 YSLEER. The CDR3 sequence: CASSLLGEGGAGELFF. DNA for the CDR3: TGCGCCAGCAGCTTATTAGGGGAGGGCGGGGCCGGGGAGCTGTTTTTT.

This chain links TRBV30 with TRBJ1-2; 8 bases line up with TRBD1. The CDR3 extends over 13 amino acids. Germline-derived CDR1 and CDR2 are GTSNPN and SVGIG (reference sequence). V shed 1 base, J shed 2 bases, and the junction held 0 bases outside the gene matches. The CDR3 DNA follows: TGTGCCTGGAGTGGGACAGGGAACTATGGCTACACCTTC. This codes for CAWSGTGNYGYTF.

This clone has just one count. CDR3 DNA sequence: TGTGCCAGCAGCCATGCTCGGGGTAGCACTGAAGCTTTCTTT. Translation gives CASSHARGSTEAFF. The chain employs TRBV7-9 and TRBJ1-1; D unclear. In germline, CDR1 is SEHNR, CDR2 FQNEAQ (reference sequence). CDR3 size: 14 residues. The V end lost 5 bases, the J end lost 4 bases, and 14 bases lay between the germline ends. The whole variable domain, remainder taken from reference TRBV7-9 and TRBJ1-1, is DTGVSQNPRHKITKRGQNVTFRCDPISEHNRLYWYRQTLGQGPEFLTYFQNEAQLEKSRLLSDRFSAERPKGSFSTLEIQRTEQGDSAMYLCASSHARGSTEAFFGQGTRLTVV.

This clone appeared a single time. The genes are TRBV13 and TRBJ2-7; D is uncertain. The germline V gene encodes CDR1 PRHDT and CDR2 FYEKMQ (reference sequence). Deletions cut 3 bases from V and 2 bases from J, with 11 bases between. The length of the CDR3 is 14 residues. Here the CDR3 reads CASSFGVLTYEQYF. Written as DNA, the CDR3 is TGTGCCAGCAGCTTCGGAGTCCTGACCTACGAGCAGTACTTC.